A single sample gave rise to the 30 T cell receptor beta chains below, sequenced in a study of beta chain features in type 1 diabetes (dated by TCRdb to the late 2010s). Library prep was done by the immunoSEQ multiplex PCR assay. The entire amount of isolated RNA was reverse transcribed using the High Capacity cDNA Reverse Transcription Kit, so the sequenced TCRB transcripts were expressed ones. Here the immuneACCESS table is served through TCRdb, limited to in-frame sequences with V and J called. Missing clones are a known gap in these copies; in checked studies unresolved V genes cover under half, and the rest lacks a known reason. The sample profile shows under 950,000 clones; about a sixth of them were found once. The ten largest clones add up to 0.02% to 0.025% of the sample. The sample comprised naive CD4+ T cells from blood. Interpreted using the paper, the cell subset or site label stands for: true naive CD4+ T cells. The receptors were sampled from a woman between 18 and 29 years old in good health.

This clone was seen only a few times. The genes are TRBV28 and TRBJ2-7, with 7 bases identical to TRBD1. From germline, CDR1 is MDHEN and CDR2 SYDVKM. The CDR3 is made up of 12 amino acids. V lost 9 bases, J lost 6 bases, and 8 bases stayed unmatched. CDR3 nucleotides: TGTGCCAGTTTCGCCAGGGGGACCGAGCAGTACTTC. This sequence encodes CASFARGTEQYF.

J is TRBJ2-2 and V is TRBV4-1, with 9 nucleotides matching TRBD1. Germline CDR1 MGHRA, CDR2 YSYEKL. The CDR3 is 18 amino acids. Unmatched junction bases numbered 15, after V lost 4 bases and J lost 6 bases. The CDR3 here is CASSRGIGQGTVAGELFF. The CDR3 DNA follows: TGCGCCAGCAGCCGTGGAATCGGACAGGGGACCGTGGCCGGGGAGCTGTTTTTT.

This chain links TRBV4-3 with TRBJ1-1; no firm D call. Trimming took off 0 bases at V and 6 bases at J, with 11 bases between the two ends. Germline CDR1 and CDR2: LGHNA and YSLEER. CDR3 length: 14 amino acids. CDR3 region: CASSQEVDGSEAFF. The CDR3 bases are TGCGCCAGCAGCCAAGAAGTGGACGGATCTGAAGCTTTCTTT.

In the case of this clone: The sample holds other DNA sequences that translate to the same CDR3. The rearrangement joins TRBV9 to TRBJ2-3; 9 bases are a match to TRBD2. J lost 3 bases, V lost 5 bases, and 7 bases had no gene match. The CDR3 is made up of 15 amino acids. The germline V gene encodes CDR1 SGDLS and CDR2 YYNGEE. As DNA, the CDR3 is TGTGCCAGCAGTGCCTTCACTAGCGGGACAGATACGCAGTATTTT. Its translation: CASSAFTSGTDTQYF.

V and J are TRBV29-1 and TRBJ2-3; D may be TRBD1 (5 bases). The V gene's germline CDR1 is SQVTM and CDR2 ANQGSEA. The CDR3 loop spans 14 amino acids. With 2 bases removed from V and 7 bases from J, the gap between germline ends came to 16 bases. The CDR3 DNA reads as TGCAGCGTTGAAAGGGCAGGGTGGCCCCATACGCAGTATTTT. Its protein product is CSVERAGWPHTQYF.

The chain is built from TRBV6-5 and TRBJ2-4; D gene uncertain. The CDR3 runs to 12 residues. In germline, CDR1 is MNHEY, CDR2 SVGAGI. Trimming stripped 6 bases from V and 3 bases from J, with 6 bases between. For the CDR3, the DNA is TGTGCCAGCAGCTGGGGCAAAAACATTCAGTACTTC. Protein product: CASSWGKNIQYF.

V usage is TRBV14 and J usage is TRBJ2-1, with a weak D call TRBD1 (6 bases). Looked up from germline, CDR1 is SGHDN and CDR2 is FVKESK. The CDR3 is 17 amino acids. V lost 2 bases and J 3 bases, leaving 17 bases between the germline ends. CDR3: CASSQSTGPTIYNEQFF. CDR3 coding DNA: TGTGCCAGCAGCCAATCAACAGGGCCCACTATCTACAATGAGCAGTTCTTC.

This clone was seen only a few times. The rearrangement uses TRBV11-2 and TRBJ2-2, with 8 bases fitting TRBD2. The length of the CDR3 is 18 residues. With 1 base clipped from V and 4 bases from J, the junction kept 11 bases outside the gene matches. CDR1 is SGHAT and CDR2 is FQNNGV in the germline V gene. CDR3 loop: CASSLVGKQAGGTGELFF. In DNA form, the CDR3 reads TGTGCCAGCAGCTTAGTAGGGAAACAGGCGGGGGGCACCGGGGAGCTGTTTTTT.

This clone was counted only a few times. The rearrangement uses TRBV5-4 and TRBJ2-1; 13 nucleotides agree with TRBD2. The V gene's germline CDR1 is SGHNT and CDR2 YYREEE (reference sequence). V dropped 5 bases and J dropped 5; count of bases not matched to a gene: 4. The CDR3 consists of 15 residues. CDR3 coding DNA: TGTGCCAGCAGTACCGGGACTAGCGGGAACAATGAGCAGTTCTTC. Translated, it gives CASSTGTSGNNEQFF.

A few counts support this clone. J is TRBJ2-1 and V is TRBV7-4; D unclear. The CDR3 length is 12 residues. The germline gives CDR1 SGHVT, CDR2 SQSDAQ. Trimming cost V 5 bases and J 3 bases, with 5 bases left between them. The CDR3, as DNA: TGTGCCAGCAGCCGTATCTACAATGAGCAGTTCTTC. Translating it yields CASSRIYNEQFF.

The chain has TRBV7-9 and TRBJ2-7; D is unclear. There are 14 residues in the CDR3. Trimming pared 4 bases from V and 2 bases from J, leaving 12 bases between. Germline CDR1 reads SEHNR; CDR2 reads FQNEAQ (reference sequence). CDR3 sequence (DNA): TGTGCCAGCAGCTGGTTGACCCAGCCCTACGAGCAGTACTTC. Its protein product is CASSWLTQPYEQYF.

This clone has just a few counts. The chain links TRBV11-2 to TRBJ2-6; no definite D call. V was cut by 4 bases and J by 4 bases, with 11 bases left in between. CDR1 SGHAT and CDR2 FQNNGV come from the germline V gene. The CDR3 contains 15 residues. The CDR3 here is CASSWLRGGANVLTF. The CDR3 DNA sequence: TGTGCCAGCAGCTGGCTTCGCGGAGGGGCCAACGTCCTGACTTTC.

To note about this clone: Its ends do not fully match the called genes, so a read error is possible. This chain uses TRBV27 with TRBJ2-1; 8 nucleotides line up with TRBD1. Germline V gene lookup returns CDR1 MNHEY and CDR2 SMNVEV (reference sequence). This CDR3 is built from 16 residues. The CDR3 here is CASRFERAGGMDEQFF. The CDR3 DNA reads TGTGCCAGCCGTTTCGAACGGGCAGGGGGCATGGATGAGCAGTTCTTC.

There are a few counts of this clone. The CDR3 coding sequence is TGCGCCAGCAGCTTGGCGACTGGACGGCCCTACGAGCAGTACTTC. Translation gives CASSLATGRPYEQYF. The V call is TRBV5-1, the J call TRBJ2-7; D is unresolved. The CDR3 has 15 residues. Germline V CDR1 and CDR2: SGHRS, YFSETQ. Trimming removed 0 bases from V and 2 bases from J, with 12 bases in between.

This CDR3 reads CASSPSGRVDEQYF. CDR3 sequence (DNA): TGTGCCAGCAGCCCCTCGGGCAGGGTAGACGAGCAGTACTTC. The chain couples TRBV9 to TRBJ2-7, with D tentatively TRBD1 (5 bases). Germline lookup yields CDR1 SGDLS and CDR2 YYNGEE. CDR3 length: 14 residues. V was pared by 4 bases and J by 5 bases, with 16 bases between.

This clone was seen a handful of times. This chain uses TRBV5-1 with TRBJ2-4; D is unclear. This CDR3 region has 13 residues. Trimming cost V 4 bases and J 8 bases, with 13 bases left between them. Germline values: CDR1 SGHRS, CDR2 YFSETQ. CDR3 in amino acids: CASSPPRGDIQYF. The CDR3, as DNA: TGCGCCAGCAGCCCACCTCGAGGAGACATTCAGTACTTC.

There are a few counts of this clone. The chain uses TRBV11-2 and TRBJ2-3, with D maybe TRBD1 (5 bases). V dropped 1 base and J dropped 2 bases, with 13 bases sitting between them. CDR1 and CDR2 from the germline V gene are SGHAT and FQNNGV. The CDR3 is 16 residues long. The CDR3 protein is CASSLVGRVTTDTQYF. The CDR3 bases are TGTGCCAGCAGCTTAGTCGGCAGGGTAACCACAGATACGCAGTATTTT.

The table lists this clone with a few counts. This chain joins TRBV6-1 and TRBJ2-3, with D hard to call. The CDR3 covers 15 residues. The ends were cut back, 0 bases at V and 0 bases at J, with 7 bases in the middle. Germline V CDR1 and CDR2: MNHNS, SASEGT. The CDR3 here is CASSEAFSSTDTQYF. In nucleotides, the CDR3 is TGTGCCAGCAGTGAAGCCTTCTCTAGCACAGATACGCAGTATTTT.

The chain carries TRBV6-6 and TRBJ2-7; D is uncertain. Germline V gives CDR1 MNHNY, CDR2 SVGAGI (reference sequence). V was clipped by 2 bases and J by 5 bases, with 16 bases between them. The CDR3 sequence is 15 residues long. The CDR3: CASSYPVGLSDEQYF. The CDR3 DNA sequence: TGTGCCAGCAGTTACCCCGTAGGGTTAAGCGACGAGCAGTACTTC.

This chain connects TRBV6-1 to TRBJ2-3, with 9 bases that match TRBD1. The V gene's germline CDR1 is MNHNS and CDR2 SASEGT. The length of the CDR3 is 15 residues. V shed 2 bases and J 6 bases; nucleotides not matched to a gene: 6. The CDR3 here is CASSETQGAGDTQYF. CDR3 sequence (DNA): TGTGCCAGCAGTGAAACACAGGGGGCAGGGGATACGCAGTATTTT.

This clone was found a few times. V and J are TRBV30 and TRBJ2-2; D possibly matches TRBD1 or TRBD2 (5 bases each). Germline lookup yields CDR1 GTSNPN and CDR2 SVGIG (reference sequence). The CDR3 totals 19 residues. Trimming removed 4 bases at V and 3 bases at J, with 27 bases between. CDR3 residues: CAWTRTGPTFPPDTGELFF. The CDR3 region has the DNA TGTGCCTGGACGAGAACGGGACCAACATTCCCGCCGGACACCGGGGAGCTGTTTTTT.

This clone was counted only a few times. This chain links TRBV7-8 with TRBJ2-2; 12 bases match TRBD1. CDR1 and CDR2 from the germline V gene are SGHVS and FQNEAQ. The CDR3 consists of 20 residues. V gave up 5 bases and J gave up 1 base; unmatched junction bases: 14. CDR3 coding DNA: TGTGCCAGCAGCCTCGGGCCGGGACAGGGGGCAAGCGGGAACACCGGGGAGCTGTTTTTT. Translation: CASSLGPGQGASGNTGELFF.

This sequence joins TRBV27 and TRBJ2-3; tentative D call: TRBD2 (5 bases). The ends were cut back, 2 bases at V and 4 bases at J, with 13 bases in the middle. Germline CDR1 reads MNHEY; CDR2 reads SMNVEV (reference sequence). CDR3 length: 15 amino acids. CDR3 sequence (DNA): TGTGCCAGCAGTTTACGGGGTTTCTATTCAGATACGCAGTATTTT. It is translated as CASSLRGFYSDTQYF.

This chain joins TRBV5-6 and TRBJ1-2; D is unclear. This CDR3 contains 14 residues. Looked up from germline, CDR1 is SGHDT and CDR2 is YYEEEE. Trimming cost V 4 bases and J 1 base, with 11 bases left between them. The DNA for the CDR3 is TGTGCCAGCAGCACGTTGACTGGTAACTATGGCTACACCTTC. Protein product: CASSTLTGNYGYTF.

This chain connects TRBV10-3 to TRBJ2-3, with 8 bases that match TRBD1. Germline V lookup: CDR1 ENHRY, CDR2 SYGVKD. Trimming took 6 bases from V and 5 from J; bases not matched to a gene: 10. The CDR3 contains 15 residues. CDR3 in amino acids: CAIRATGGQVDTQYF. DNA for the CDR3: TGTGCCATCAGGGCCACAGGGGGTCAAGTAGATACGCAGTATTTT.

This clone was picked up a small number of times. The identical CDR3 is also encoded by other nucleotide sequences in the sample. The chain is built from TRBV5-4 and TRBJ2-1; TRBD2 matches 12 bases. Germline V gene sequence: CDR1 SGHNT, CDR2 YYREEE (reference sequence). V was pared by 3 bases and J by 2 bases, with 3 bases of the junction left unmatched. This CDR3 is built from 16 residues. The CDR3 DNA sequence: TGTGCCAGCAGCTCTCGGACTAGCGGGACCTACAATGAGCAGTTCTTC. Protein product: CASSSRTSGTYNEQFF. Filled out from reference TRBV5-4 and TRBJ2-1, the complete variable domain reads ETGVTQSPTHLIKTRGQQVTLRCSSQSGHNTVSWYQQALGQGPQFIFQYYREEENGRGNFPPRFSGLQFPNYSSELNVNALELDDSALYLCASSSRTSGTYNEQFFGPGTRLTVL.

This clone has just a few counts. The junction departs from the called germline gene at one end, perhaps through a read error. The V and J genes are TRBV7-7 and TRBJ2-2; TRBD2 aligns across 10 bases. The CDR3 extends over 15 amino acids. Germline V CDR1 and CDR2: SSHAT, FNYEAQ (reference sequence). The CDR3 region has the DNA TGTGCTAGCAGACCAGCGGGAGGGCCGACCGGGGAGCTGTTTTTT. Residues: CASRPAGGPTGELFF.

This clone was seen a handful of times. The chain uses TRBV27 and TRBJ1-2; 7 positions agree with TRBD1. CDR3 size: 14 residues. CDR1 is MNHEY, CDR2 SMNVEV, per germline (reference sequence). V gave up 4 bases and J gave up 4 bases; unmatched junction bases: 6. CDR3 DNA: TGTGCCAGCAGTTATGGGACAGCGCGCTATGGCTACACCTTC. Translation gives CASSYGTARYGYTF.

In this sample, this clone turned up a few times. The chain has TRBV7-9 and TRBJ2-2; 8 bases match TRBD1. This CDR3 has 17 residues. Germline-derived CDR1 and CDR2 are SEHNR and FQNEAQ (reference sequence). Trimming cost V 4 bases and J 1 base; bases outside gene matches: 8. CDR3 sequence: CASSWNPGQVNTGELFF. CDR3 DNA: TGTGCCAGCAGCTGGAACCCGGGACAGGTGAACACCGGGGAGCTGTTTTTT.

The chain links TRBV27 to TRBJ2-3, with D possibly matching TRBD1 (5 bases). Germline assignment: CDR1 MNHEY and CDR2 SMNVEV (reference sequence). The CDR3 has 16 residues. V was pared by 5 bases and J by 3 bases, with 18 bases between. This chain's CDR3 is CASSPSHSQGTDTQYF. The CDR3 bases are TGTGCCAGCAGTCCCTCTCACTCCCAGGGAACAGATACGCAGTATTTT.